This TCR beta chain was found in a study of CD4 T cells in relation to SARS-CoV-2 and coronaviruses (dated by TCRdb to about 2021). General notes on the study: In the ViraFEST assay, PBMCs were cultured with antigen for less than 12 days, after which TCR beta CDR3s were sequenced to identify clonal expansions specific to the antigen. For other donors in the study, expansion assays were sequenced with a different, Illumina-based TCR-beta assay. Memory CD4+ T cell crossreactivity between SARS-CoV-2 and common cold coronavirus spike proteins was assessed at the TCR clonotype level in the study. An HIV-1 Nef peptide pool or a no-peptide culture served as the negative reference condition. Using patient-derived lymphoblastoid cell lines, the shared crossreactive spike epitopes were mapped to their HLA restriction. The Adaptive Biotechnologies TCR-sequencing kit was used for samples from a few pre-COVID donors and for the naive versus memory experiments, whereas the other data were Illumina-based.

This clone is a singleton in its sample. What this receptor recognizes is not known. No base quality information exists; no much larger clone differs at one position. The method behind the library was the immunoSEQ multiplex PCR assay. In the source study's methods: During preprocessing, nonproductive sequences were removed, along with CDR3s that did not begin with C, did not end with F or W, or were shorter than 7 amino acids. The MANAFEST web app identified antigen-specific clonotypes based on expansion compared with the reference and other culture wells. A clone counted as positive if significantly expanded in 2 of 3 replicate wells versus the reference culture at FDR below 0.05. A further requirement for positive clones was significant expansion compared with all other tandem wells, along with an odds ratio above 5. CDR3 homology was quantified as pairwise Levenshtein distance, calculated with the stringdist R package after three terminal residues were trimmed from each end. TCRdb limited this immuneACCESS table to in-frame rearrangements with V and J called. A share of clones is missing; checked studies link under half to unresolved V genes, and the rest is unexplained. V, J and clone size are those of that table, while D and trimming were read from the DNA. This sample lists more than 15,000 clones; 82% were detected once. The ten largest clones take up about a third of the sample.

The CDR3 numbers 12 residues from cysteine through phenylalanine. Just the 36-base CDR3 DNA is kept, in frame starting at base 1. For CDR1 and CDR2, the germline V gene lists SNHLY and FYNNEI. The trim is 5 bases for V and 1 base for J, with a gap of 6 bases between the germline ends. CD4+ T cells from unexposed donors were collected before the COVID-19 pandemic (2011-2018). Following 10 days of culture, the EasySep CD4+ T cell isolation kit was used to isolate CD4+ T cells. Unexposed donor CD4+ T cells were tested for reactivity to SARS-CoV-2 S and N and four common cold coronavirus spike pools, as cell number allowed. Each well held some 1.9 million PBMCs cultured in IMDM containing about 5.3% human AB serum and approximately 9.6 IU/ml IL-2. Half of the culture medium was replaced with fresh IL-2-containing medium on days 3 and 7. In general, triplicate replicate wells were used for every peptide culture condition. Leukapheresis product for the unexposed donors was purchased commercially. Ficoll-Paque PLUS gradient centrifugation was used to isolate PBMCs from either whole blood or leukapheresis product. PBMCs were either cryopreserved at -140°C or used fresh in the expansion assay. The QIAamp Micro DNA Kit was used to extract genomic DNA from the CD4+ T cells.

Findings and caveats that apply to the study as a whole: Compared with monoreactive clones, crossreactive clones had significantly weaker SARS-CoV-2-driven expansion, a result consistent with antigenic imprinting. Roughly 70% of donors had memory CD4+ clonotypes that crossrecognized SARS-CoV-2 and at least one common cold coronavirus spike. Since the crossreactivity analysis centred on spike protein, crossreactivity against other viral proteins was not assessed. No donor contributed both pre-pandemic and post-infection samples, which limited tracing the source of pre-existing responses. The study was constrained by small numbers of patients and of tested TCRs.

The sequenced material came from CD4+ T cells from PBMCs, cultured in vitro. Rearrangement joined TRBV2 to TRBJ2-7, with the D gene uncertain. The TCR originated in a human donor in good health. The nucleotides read TGTGCCAGCAGTACAACTTCCTACGAGCAGTACTTC. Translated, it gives CASSTTSYEQYF.